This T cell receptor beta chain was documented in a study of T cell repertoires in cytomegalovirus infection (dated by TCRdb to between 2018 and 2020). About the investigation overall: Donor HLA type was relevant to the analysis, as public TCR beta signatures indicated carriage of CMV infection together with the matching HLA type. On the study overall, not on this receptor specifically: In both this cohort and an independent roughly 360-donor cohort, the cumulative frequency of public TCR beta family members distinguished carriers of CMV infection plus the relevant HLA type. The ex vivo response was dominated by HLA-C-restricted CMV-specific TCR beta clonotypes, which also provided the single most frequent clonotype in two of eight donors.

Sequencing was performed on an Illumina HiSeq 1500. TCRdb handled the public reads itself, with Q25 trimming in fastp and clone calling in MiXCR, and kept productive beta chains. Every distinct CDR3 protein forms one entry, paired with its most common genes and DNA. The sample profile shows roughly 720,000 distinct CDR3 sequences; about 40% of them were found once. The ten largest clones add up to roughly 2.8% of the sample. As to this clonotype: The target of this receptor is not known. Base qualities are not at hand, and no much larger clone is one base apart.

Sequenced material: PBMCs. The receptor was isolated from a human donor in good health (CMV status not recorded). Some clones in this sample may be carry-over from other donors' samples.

The DNA sequence is as follows: TGCGCCAGCAGTCAGTTCTGGACTCCCGGTGGGAGTACGCAGTATTTT. It is translated as CASSQFWTPGGSTQYF. The chain is encoded by TRBV23-1 joined to TRBJ2-3, with a tentative D gene TRBD2 over 5 matching bases. TRBV23-1 is given ORF status, its function remaining uncertain. V loses 3 bases of germline sequence and J loses 8 bases, and the interval between the two ends is 21 bases. Inclusive of the bounding cysteine and phenylalanine, the CDR3 is 16 residues long. CDR3 DNA only is kept here, 48 bases in frame from base 1.